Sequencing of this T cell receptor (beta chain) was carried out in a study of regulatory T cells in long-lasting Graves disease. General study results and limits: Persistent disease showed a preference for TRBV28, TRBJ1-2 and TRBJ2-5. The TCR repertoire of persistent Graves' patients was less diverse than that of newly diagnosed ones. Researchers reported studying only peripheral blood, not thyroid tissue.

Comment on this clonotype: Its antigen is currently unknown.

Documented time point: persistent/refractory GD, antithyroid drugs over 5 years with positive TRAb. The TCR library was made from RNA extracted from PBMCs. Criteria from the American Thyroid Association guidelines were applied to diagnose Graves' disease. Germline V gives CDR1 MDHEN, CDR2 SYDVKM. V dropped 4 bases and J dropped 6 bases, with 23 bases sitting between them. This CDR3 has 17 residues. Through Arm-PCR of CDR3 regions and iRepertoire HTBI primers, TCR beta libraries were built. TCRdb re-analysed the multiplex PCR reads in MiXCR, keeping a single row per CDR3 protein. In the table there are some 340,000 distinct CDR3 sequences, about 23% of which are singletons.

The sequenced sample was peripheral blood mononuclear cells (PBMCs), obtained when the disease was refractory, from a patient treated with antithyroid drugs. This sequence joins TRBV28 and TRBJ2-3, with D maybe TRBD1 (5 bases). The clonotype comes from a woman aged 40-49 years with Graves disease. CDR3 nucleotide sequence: TGTGCCAGCAGTTACTCGAATCCAGGCAGGGTCGGGGATACGCAGTATTTT. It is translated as CASSYSNPGRVGDTQYF.